This T cell receptor beta chain stems from a study of PD-1 blockade in mismatch repair-deficient tumors. Here immunoSEQ multiplex PCR was the method, and the copy in TCRdb shows in-frame clones only, minus some. This sample has around 38,000 clones, with 75% to 85% found just once. Germline CDR1 and CDR2: GTSNPN and SVGIG (reference sequence). The J segment lost 6 bases and the V segment lost 0 bases, leaving 4 bases of the junction unmatched. This CDR3 has 14 amino acids. The sample consisted of peripheral blood, taken 4 weeks after starting pembrolizumab. The chain combines TRBV30 with TRBJ1-4; TRBD1 agrees at 7 bases. This receptor was identified in an adult with mismatch repair-deficient cancer. The CDR3 spells CAWSVQGGYEKLFF. The DNA of the CDR3 is TGTGCCTGGAGTGTACAAGGGGGCTATGAAAAACTGTTTTTT.